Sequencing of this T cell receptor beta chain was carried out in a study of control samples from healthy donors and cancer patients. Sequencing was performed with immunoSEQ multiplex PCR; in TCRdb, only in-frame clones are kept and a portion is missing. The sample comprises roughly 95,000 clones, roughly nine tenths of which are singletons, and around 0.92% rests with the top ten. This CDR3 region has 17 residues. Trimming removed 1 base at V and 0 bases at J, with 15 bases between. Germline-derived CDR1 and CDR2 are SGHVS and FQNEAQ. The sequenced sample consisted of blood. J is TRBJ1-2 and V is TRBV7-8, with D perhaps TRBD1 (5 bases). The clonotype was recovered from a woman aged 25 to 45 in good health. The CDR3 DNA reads TGTGCCAGCAGCTTAGAGGGGTCGGACTCATCTAACTATGGCTACACCTTC. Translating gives CASSLEGSDSSNYGYTF.